Listed below are T cell receptor beta chains from one sample, sequenced in a study of T-cell memory formation after mild COVID-19. TCRdb processed the 5' RACE reads anew with MiXCR; each CDR3 protein has one entry. This table has hundreds of thousands of distinct CDR3 sequences, about an eighth appearing once. The sample was PBMCs or a T cell subset sorted from them (not recorded which). Receptors originate from a young man who had mild COVID-19 (a few samples of this study predate the infection). Cell type and time point are not known. Each CDR3 is given with its conserved first and last residue. D genes are given only for firm matches. The size of a clone is reported for some rows only, either as once, few or many, or as a class for expanded clones.

j_call d_call v_call cdr3_length clone_size cdr3_aa cdr3_nt
TRBJ1-2 TRBD1 TRBV29-1 14 few CSVYGGRGHQGYTF TGCAGCGTCTATGGGGGCAGGGGGCATCAAGGCTACACCTTC
TRBJ1-1 TRBD1 TRBV18 18 NA CASSRSPGQGALNTEAFF TGTGCCAGCTCGCGCAGCCCGGGACAGGGGGCTCTGAACACTGAAGCTTTCTTT
TRBJ1-5 NA TRBV21-1 15 NA CASRVVLHTDQPQHF TGTGCCAGCAGGGTGGTGTTGCACACCGATCAGCCCCAGCATTTT
TRBJ2-3 NA TRBV12-3/TRBV12-4 15 many CASSLGGVSTDTQYF TGTGCCAGCAGTTTAGGAGGGGTCTCTACAGATACGCAGTATTTT
TRBJ2-3 NA TRBV7-9 15 many CASIPAASGRDTQYF TGTGCCAGCATCCCCGCCGCCTCGGGGCGGGATACGCAGTATTTT
TRBJ1-5 TRBD1 TRBV28 16 NA CASRKDGQGNNQPQHF TGTGCCAGCAGAAAAGACGGACAGGGTAACAATCAGCCCCAGCATTTT
TRBJ2-4 NA TRBV7-8 14 few CASSLGPHERIQYF TGTGCCAGCAGCTTAGGCCCCCACGAGCGAATTCAGTACTTC
TRBJ2-7 NA TRBV4-3 15 NA CASSQAGTVPYEQYF TGCGCCAGCAGCCAGGCTGGGACTGTCCCCTACGAGCAGTACTTC
TRBJ2-1 NA TRBV7-9 15 few CASSLGGATYNEQFF TGTGCCAGCAGTTTAGGGGGGGCCACTTACAATGAGCAGTTCTTC
TRBJ2-7 NA TRBV7-2 13 many CASSLAWGSEQYF TGTGCCAGCAGCTTAGCCTGGGGCAGCGAGCAGTACTTC
TRBJ2-3 NA TRBV6-2/TRBV6-3 15 NA CASSPNWSSTDTQYF TGTGCCAGCAGCCCGAATTGGAGTAGCACAGATACGCAGTATTTT
TRBJ1-2 NA TRBV24-1 12 many CATSESRHGYTF TGTGCCACCAGTGAGTCTCGACATGGCTACACCTTC
TRBJ2-3 NA TRBV4-2 13 NA CASSQPSTDTQYF TGTGCCAGCAGCCAACCGTCGACAGATACGCAGTATTTT
TRBJ2-5 NA TRBV10-3 13 few CAISEPTQETQYF TGTGCCATCAGTGAGCCGACCCAGGAGACCCAGTACTTC
TRBJ1-3 NA TRBV25-1 13 few CASSSVGGNTIYF TGTGCCAGCAGTAGCGTCGGGGGAAACACCATATATTTT
TRBJ2-4 NA TRBV19 15 NA CASSQDPINKNIQYF TGTGCCAGTAGTCAGGACCCAATCAACAAAAACATTCAGTACTTC
TRBJ1-4 NA TRBV7-9 16 few CASSLGSGTAGEKLFF TGTGCCAGCAGCTTAGGTTCCGGGACCGCAGGTGAAAAACTGTTTTTT
TRBJ1-1 TRBD1 TRBV25-1 13 NA CASSGTGTVEAFF TGTGCCAGCAGCGGAACCGGGACAGTGGAAGCTTTCTTT
TRBJ1-6 NA TRBV6-2/TRBV6-3 13 many CASSGYLGVTLHF TGTGCCAGCAGTGGGTACTTGGGCGTTACCCTCCACTTT
TRBJ2-3 NA TRBV6-2/TRBV6-3 15 few CASSERATFTDTQYF TGTGCCAGCAGTGAACGGGCTACATTCACAGATACGCAGTATTTT
TRBJ1-6 NA TRBV5-1 15 few CASSLDPAGLSPLHF TGCGCCAGCAGCCTCGACCCGGCGGGCCTTTCACCCCTCCACTTT
TRBJ2-3 TRBD2 TRBV20-1 13 few CSAGLAGLDTQYF TGCAGTGCCGGACTAGCGGGTCTCGATACGCAGTATTTT
TRBJ2-4 NA TRBV6-2/TRBV6-3 15 few CASSYREVAKNIQYF TGTGCCAGCAGTTACAGGGAGGTGGCCAAAAACATTCAGTACTTC
TRBJ2-7 TRBD1 TRBV7-9 15 NA CASSTDDRGAYEQYF TGTGCCAGCAGCACGGACGACAGGGGAGCCTACGAGCAGTACTTC
TRBJ2-1 TRBD1 TRBV20-1 13 few CSVGQGAYNEQFF TGCAGCGTGGGACAGGGGGCCTACAATGAGCAGTTCTTC
TRBJ2-7 TRBD1 TRBV5-1 12 NA CASSGTGVRQYF TGCGCCAGCAGCGGCACAGGGGTTCGGCAGTACTTC
TRBJ2-2 NA TRBV7-6 16 NA CASSSTGTGFTGELFF TGTGCCAGCAGCTCAACCGGGACGGGATTCACCGGGGAGCTGTTTTTT
TRBJ2-3 NA TRBV9 13 few CASSVTWMDTQYF TGTGCCAGCAGCGTAACGTGGATGGATACGCAGTATTTT
TRBJ1-2 NA TRBV20-1 15 once CSAPQSGGPRRGYTF TGCAGTGCTCCGCAATCGGGGGGCCCCAGGCGGGGCTACACCTTC
TRBJ1-2 NA TRBV30 15 many CAWSVHSRGYGGYTF TGTGCCTGGAGTGTACACAGTAGGGGGTACGGTGGCTACACCTTC
TRBJ2-7 TRBD1 TRBV5-1 15 NA CASRRPGQVFHEQYF TGCGCCAGCAGGAGACCGGGACAGGTCTTCCACGAGCAGTACTTC
TRBJ1-1 NA TRBV7-2 14 few CASSLRNSNTEAFF TGTGCCAGCAGCCTACGAAACTCGAACACTGAAGCTTTCTTT
TRBJ1-1 NA TRBV6-5 15 NA CASSYSNRGNTEAFF TGTGCCAGCAGTTACTCGAATAGGGGGAACACTGAAGCTTTCTTT
TRBJ2-3 TRBD2 TRBV12-3/TRBV12-4 16 few CASSFWGGLSTDTQYF TGTGCCAGCAGTTTTTGGGGGGGTCTAAGCACAGATACGCAGTATTTT
TRBJ2-5 TRBD2 TRBV3-1 20 few CASSQDSRTSGGGYQETQYF TGTGCCAGCAGCCAAGATAGTCGGACTAGCGGGGGGGGATACCAAGAGACCCAGTACTTC
TRBJ1-2 NA TRBV4-3 14 NA CASSQVRFNYGYTF TGCGCCAGCAGCCAAGTCCGATTTAACTATGGCTACACCTTC
TRBJ2-1 NA TRBV10-3 11 NA CSGGGNYEQFF TGTTCCGGAGGGGGGAACTACGAGCAGTTCTTC
TRBJ1-5 NA TRBV28 14 few CASSTGTSSRPQHF TGTGCCAGCAGTACCGGGACATCTTCGAGGCCCCAGCATTTT
TRBJ2-7 NA TRBV15 12 few CATSSMGYEQYF TGTGCCACCAGCAGTATGGGCTACGAGCAGTACTTC